Following are 10 T cell receptor beta chains from one sample sequenced in a study of blood T cell repertoires in COVID-19. TCRdb's table, derived via immunoSEQ multiplex PCR, lists solely in-frame clones and lacks some. The table includes under 350,000 clones, 80% to 90% detected once. Sequencing used PBMCs or T cells enriched from blood (not recorded which). The receptors stem from a woman aged 40 to 50 with acute COVID-19.

The count of this clone is one. The CDR3 reads CASSQETGSNAGNTGELFF. CDR3 nucleotides: TGCGCCAGCAGCCAAGAAACCGGTTCGAATGCGGGGAACACCGGGGAGCTGTTTTTT. V is TRBV4-3 and J is TRBJ2-2; D is possibly TRBD2 (5 bases). Germline CDR1 reads LGHNA; CDR2 reads YSLEER. Trimming cost V 0 bases and J 1 base, with 18 bases left between them. This CDR3 is 19 amino acids long.

The V gene is TRBV9, the J gene TRBJ2-1, with TRBD2 as a possible D gene (7 bases). CDR3 length: 15 residues. V lost 3 bases to trimming and J lost 3 bases, with 13 bases between them. Germline V CDR1 and CDR2: SGDLS, YYNGEE. This chain's CDR3 is CASSAEGGYYNEQFF. The CDR3 bases are TGTGCCAGCAGCGCGGAGGGGGGGTACTACAATGAGCAGTTCTTC.

The rearrangement links TRBV7-2 to TRBJ2-7; TRBD1 matches at 9 bases. Trimming at V came to 1 base and at J to 4 bases, leaving 11 bases not matched to a gene. Germline CDR1 and CDR2: SGHTA and FQGNSA. The CDR3 has 17 amino acids. The CDR3 region has the DNA TGTGCCAGCAGCTTAGTCGATCGTGGGACAGGGACTTACGAGCAGTACTTC. It specifies CASSLVDRGTGTYEQYF. The entire variable domain, with the rest obtained from reference TRBV7-2 and TRBJ2-7, is as follows: GAGVSQSPSNKVTEKGKDVELRCDPISGHTALYWYRQSLGQGLEFLIYFQGNSAPDKSGLPSDRFSAERTGGSVSTLTIQRTQQEDSAVYLCASSLVDRGTGTYEQYFGPGTRLTVT.

The chain carries TRBV6-4 and TRBJ2-1; 9 positions match TRBD2. The CDR3 is 15 amino acids. Germline V gives CDR1 MRHNA, CDR2 SNTAGT. The trim removed 4 bases at V and 8 bases at J, leaving 9 bases unmatched. As DNA, the CDR3 is TGTGCCAGCAGTGTAGGACTAGCGAGTAGGGATGAGCAGTTCTTC. Its protein product is CASSVGLASRDEQFF.

V and J are TRBV7-2 and TRBJ1-2; D remains unclear. Trimming left V 1 base short and J 7 bases short, with 13 bases between. CDR3 size: 14 residues. The germline gives CDR1 SGHTA, CDR2 FQGNSA. CDR3 residues: CASSLESNWAGYTF. For the CDR3, the DNA is TGTGCCAGCAGCTTAGAAAGTAACTGGGCTGGCTACACCTTC.

The V and J genes are TRBV4-2 and TRBJ2-1; TRBD2 matches 12 bases. V trimming: 0 bases; J trimming: 11 bases; junction bases outside the gene matches: 8. This CDR3 is built from 16 residues. Germline CDR1 LGHNA, CDR2 YNFKEQ. CDR3 DNA sequence: TGTGCCAGCAGCCAAGACTGGACTAGCGGGGCCCTACAGCAGTTCTTC. Residues: CASSQDWTSGALQQFF.

The J gene is TRBJ1-2, the V gene TRBV24-1, with D perhaps TRBD1 (6 bases). The germline V and J ends were trimmed by 7 bases and 8 bases, with 13 bases remaining between them. CDR3 length: 12 amino acids. CDR1 is KGHDR and CDR2 is SFDVKD in the germline V gene. The CDR3 sequence is CATRAGAGGYTF. The CDR3, as DNA: TGTGCCACCAGGGCAGGGGCTGGAGGCTACACCTTC.

The rearrangement links TRBV3-1 (or the pseudogene TRBV3-2) to TRBJ2-5; no clear D gene. Between the trimmed V and J ends, which lost 3 bases and 7 bases, there was a span of 6 bases. The germline V gene has CDR1 LGHDT and CDR2 YNNKEL (reference sequence). The CDR3 length is 11 residues. CDR3 nucleotide sequence: TGTGCCAGCAGCCATAGTAGGACCCAGTACTTC. Protein: CASSHSRTQYF.

The rearrangement links TRBV19 to TRBJ2-7; 7 bases are shared with TRBD2. Trimming at V came to 3 bases and at J to 3 bases, leaving 5 bases not matched to a gene. CDR3 size: 14 residues. The germline gives CDR1 LNHDA, CDR2 SQIVND (reference sequence). CDR3 DNA sequence: TGTGCCAGTAGTATGTCCAGCGGGAACTACGAGCAGTACTTC. It translates to CASSMSSGNYEQYF.

The chain is built from TRBV19 and TRBJ1-5; tentative D call: TRBD1 (5 bases). The CDR3 spans 15 residues. Trimming took 1 base from V and 5 from J, leaving 12 bases between them. From germline, CDR1 is LNHDA and CDR2 SQIVND (reference sequence). Here the CDR3 reads CASSIGSRVDQPQHF. In DNA form, the CDR3 reads TGTGCCAGTAGTATAGGATCCAGGGTTGATCAGCCCCAGCATTTT.